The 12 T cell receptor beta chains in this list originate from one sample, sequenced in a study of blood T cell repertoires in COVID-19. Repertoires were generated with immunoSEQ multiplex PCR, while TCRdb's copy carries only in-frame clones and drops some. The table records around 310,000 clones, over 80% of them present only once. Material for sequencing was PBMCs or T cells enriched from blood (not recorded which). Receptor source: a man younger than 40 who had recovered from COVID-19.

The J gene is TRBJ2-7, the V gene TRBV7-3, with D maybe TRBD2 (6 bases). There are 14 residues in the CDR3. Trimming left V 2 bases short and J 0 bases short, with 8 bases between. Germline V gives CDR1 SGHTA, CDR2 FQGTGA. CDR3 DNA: TGTGCCAGCAGCTTAGGGGGGAACTCCTACGAGCAGTACTTC. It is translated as CASSLGGNSYEQYF.

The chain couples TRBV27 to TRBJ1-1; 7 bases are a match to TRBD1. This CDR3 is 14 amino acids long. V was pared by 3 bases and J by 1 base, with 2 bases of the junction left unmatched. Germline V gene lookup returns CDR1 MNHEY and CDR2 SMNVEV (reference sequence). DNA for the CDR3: TGTGCCAGCAGTTTTTCAGGGGGGAACACTGAAGCTTTCTTT. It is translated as CASSFSGGNTEAFF.

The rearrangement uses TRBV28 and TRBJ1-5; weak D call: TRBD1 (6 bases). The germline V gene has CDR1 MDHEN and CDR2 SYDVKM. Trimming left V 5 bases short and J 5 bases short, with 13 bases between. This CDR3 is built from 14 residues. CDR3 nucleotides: TGTGCCAGCAGTCCTCCAGACAGGTATCAGCCCCAGCATTTT. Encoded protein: CASSPPDRYQPQHF.

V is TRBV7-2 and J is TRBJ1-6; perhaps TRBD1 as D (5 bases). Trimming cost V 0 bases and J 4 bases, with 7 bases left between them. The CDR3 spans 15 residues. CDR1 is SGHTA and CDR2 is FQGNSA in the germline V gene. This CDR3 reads CASSLARQYNSPLHF. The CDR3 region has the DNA TGTGCCAGCAGCTTAGCGAGACAGTATAATTCACCCCTCCACTTT.

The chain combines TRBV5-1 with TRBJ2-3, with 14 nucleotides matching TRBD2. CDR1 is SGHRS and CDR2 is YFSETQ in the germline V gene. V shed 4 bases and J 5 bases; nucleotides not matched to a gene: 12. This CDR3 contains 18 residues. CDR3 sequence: CASSQGLAGARRGDTQYF. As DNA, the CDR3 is TGCGCCAGCAGCCAGGGACTAGCGGGGGCAAGGCGTGGAGATACGCAGTATTTT.

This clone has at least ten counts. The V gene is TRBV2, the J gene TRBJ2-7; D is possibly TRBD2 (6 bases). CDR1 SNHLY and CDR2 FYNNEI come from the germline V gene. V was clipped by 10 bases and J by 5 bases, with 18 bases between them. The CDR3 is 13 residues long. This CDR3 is CAIGSGGIDEQYF. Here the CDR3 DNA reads TGTGCCATCGGGAGCGGTGGGATTGACGAGCAGTACTTC.

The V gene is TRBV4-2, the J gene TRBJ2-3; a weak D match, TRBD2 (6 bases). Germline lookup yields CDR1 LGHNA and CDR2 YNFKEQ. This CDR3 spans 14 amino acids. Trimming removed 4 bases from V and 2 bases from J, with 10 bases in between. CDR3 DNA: TGTGCCAGCAGCCCGGAGGACTACACAGATACGCAGTATTTT. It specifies CASSPEDYTDTQYF.

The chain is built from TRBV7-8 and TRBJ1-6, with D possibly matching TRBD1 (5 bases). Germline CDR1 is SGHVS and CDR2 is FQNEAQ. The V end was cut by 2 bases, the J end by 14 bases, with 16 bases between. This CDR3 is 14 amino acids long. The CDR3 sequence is CASSLTAGANSLHF. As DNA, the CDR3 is TGTGCCAGCAGCTTAACAGCTGGGGCTAACTCCCTCCACTTT. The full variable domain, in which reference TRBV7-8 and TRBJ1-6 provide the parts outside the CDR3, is GAGVSQSPRYKVAKRGQDVALRCDPISGHVSLFWYQQALGQGPEFLTYFQNEAQLDKSGLPSDRFFAERPEGSVSTLKIQRTQQEDSAVYLCASSLTAGANSLHFGNGTRLTVT.

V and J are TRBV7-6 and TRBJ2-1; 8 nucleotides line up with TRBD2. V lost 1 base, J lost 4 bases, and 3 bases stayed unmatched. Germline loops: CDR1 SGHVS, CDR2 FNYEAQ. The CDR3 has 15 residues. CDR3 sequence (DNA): TGTGCCAGCAGCTTAGGACTAGCGCCGTACAATGAGCAGTTCTTC. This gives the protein CASSLGLAPYNEQFF.

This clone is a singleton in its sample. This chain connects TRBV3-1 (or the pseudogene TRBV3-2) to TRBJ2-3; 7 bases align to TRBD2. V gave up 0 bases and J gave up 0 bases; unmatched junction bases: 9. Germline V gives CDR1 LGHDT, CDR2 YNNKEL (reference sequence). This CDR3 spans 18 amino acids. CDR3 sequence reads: CASSQEGVWGGSTDTQYF. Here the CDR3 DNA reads TGTGCCAGCAGCCAAGAAGGTGTTTGGGGGGGTAGCACAGATACGCAGTATTTT.

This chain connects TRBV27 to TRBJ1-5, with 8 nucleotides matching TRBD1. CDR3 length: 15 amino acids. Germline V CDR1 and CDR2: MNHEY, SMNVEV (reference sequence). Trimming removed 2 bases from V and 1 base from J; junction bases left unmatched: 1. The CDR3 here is CASSLRTGSNQPQHF. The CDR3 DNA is TGTGCCAGCAGTTTACGGACAGGGAGCAATCAGCCCCAGCATTTT.

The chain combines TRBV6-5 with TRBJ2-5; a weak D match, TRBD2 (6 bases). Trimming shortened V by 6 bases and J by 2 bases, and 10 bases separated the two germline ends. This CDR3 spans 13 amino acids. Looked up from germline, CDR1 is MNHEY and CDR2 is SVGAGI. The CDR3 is CASRRTIQETQYF. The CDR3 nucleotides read TGTGCCAGCAGGAGGACTATACAAGAGACCCAGTACTTC.